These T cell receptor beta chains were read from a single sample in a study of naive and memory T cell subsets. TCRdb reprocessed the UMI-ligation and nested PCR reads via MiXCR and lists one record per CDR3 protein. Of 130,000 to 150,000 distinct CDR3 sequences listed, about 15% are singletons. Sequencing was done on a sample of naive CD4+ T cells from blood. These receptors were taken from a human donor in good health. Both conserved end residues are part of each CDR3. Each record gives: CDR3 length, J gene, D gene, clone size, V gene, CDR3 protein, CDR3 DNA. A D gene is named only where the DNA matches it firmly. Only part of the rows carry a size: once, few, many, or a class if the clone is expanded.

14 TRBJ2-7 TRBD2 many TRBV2 CASSFSGNSYEQYF TGTGCCAGCAGTTTCAGCGGGAACTCCTACGAGCAGTACTTC
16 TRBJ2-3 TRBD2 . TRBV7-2 CASSKLLAGGGDTQYF TGTGCCAGCAGCAAACTACTAGCGGGAGGGGGAGATACGCAGTATTTT
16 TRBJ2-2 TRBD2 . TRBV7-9 CASSRTSLPNTGELFF TGTGCCAGCAGCCGGACTAGCTTGCCTAACACCGGGGAGCTGTTTTTT
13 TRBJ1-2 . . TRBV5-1 CASRTGVPAGYTF TGCGCCAGCAGGACCGGGGTCCCTGCTGGCTACACCTTC
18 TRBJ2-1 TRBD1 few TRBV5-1 CASSFTSGTGGIKHEQFF TGCGCCAGCAGCTTTACCTCTGGGACAGGGGGCATCAAGCATGAGCAGTTCTTC
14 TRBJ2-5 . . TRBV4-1 CASSQKQGQETQYF TGCGCCAGCAGCCAAAAACAGGGTCAAGAGACCCAGTACTTC
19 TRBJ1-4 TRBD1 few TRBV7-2 CASSNQGQGLRATNEKLFF TGTGCCAGCAGCAACCAGGGACAGGGTTTAAGGGCAACTAATGAAAAACTGTTTTTT
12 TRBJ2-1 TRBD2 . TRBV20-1 CSAGLVFNEQFF TGCAGTGCTGGACTAGTGTTCAATGAGCAGTTCTTC
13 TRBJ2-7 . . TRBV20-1 CSAREVVPGEQYF TGCAGTGCTAGAGAGGTGGTCCCGGGAGAGCAGTACTTC
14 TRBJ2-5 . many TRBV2 CASSEAEAEETQYF TGTGCCAGCAGTGAAGCAGAGGCGGAAGAGACCCAGTACTTC
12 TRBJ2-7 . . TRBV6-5 CASRGTAGEQYF TGTGCCAGCAGGGGGACTGCGGGCGAGCAGTACTTC
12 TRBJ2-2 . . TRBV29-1 CSVGGATGELFF TGCAGCGTTGGGGGAGCCACCGGGGAGCTGTTTTTT
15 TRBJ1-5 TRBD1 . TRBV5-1 CASSLEGQGRQPQHF TGCGCCAGCAGCTTGGAGGGACAGGGGAGACAGCCCCAGCATTTT
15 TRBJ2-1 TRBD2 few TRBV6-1 CASSMPGLADNEQFF TGTGCCAGCAGTATGCCGGGACTAGCGGATAATGAGCAGTTCTTC
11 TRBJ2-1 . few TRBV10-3 CAISERDEQFF TGTGCCATCAGTGAAAGGGATGAGCAGTTCTTC
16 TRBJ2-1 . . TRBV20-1 CSARDRAGPRYNEQFF TGCAGTGCTAGAGATCGCGCGGGCCCCCGCTACAATGAGCAGTTCTTC
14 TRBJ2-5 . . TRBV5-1 CASSFQGDQETQYF TGCGCCAGCAGCTTCCAAGGGGACCAAGAGACCCAGTACTTC
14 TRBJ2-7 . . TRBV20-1 CSARDLGSYYEQYF TGCAGTGCTAGAGATCTCGGCAGCTACTACGAGCAGTACTTC
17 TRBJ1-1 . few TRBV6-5 CASKPAGQAQENTEAFF TGTGCCAGCAAACCCGCGGGGCAGGCTCAGGAGAACACTGAAGCTTTCTTT
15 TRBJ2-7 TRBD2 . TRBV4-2 CASSQMERDGYEQYF TGTGCCAGCAGCCAAATGGAGCGGGATGGCTACGAGCAGTACTTC
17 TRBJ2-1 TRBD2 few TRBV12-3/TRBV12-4 CASSPLRLAGAYNEQFF TGTGCCAGCAGTCCCCTCAGACTAGCGGGAGCTTACAATGAGCAGTTCTTC
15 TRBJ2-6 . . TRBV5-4 CASSLGSYGANVLTF TGTGCCAGCAGCTTGGGGAGCTACGGGGCCAACGTCCTGACTTTC
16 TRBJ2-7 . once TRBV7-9 CASSPFMGKNSYEQYF TGTGCCAGCAGCCCCTTCATGGGGAAAAACTCCTACGAGCAGTACTTC
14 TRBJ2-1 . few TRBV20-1 CSARPWAGANEQFF TGCAGTGCTAGACCCTGGGCAGGGGCCAATGAGCAGTTCTTC
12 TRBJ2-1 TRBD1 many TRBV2 CASSVGGFEQFF TGTGCCAGCAGTGTAGGGGGCTTTGAGCAGTTCTTC
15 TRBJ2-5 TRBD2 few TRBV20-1 CSAYKLAGAQETQYF TGCAGTGCGTACAAACTAGCGGGAGCTCAAGAGACCCAGTACTTC
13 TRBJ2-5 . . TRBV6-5 CASRPGPGETQYF TGTGCCAGCAGGCCTGGTCCTGGGGAGACCCAGTACTTC
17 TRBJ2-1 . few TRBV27 CASSFFSRTQIPNEQFF TGTGCCAGCAGTTTTTTTTCCCGGACCCAAATCCCCAATGAGCAGTTCTTC
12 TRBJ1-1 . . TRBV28 CASSLRDTEAFF TGTGCCAGCAGTTTAAGAGACACTGAAGCTTTCTTT
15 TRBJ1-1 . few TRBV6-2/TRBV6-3 CASRPRESSGTEAFF TGTGCCAGCAGGCCCAGGGAGAGTTCGGGCACTGAAGCTTTCTTT
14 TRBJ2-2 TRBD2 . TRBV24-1 CATSEAGNTGELFF TGTGCCACCAGTGAAGCGGGAAACACCGGGGAGCTGTTTTTT
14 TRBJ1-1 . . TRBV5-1 CASSLAGGNFEAFF TGCGCCAGCAGCTTGGCTGGGGGCAACTTTGAAGCTTTCTTT
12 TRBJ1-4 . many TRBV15 CATSTGYGKLFF TGTGCCACCAGTACAGGGTACGGAAAACTGTTTTTT
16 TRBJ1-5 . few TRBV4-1 CASSQASVYSNQPQHF TGCGCCAGCAGCCAAGCCTCCGTCTATAGCAATCAGCCCCAGCATTTT
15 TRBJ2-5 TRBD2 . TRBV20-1 CRTAGTSGAQETQYF TGCAGAACTGCCGGGACTAGCGGAGCCCAAGAGACCCAGTACTTC
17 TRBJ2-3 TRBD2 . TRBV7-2 CASSLLGTSSFVDTQYF TGTGCCAGCAGCTTACTAGGGACTAGTAGCTTCGTAGATACGCAGTATTTT
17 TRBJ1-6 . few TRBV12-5 CASGSPQGSSYNSPLHF TGTGCTAGTGGTTCCCCCCAGGGGAGCAGCTATAATTCACCCCTCCACTTT
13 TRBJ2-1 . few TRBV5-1 CASTGTSHDEQFF TGCGCCAGCACCGGGACTTCTCACGATGAGCAGTTCTTC
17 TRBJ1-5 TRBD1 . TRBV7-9 CASSSPQGARGNQPQHF TGTGCCAGCAGCTCCCCACAGGGGGCTAGGGGCAATCAGCCCCAGCATTTT
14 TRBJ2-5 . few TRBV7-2 CASSLLVTGETQYF TGTGCCAGCAGCTTACTAGTGACAGGAGAGACCCAGTACTTC
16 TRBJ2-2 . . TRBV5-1 CASSLATSANTGELFF TGCGCCAGCAGCTTGGCGACGTCTGCGAACACCGGGGAGCTGTTTTTT
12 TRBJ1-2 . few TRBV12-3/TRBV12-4 CASKNEHYGYTF TGTGCCAGCAAGAACGAGCACTATGGCTACACCTTC
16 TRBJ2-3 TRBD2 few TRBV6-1 CASSERLAGVTDTQYF TGTGCCAGCAGTGAAAGACTAGCGGGAGTCACAGATACGCAGTATTTT
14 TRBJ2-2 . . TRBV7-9 CASSPQGNTGELFF TGTGCCAGCAGTCCACAGGGCAACACCGGGGAGCTGTTTTTT
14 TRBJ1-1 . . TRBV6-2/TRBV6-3 CASSYSGVRTEAFF TGTGCCAGCAGTTACTCAGGGGTGAGGACTGAAGCTTTCTTT
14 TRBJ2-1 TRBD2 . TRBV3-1 CASSQQGLAGEQFF TGTGCCAGCAGCCAACAGGGACTAGCGGGTGAGCAGTTCTTC
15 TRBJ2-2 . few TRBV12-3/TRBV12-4 CASRFPTENTGELFF TGTGCCAGCAGATTCCCGACTGAGAACACCGGGGAGCTGTTTTTT
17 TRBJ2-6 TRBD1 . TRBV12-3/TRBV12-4 CASRAGTGFSGANVLTF TGTGCCAGCAGGGCCGGGACAGGGTTCTCTGGGGCCAACGTCCTGACTTTC
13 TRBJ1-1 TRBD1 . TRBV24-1 CATRRQGNTEAFF TGTGCCACCAGGAGACAGGGGAACACTGAAGCTTTCTTT
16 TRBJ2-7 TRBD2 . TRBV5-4 CASSLGGTSGAYEQYF TGTGCCAGCAGCTTGGGAGGGACTAGCGGGGCCTACGAGCAGTACTTC